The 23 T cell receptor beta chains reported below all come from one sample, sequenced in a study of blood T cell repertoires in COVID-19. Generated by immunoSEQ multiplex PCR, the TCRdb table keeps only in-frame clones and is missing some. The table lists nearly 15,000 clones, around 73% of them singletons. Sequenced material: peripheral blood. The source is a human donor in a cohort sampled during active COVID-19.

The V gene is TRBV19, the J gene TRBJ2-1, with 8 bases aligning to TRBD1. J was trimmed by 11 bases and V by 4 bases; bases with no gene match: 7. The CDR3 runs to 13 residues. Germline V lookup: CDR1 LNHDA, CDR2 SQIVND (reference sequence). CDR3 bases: TGTGCCAGTAGTACGACAGGGGACACACAGCAGTTCTTC. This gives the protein CASSTTGDTQQFF.

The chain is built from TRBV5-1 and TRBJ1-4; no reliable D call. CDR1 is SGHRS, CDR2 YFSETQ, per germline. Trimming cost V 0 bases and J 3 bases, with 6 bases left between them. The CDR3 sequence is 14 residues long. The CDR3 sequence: CASSLGASNEKLFF. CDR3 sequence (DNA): TGCGCCAGCAGCTTGGGGGCGTCTAATGAAAAACTGTTTTTT.

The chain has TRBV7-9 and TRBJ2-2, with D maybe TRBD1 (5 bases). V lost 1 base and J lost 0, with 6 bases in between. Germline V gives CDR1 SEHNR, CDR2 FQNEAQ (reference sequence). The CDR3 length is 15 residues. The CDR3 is CASSLVTANTGELFF. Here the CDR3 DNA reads TGTGCCAGCAGCTTAGTGACAGCGAACACCGGGGAGCTGTTTTTT.

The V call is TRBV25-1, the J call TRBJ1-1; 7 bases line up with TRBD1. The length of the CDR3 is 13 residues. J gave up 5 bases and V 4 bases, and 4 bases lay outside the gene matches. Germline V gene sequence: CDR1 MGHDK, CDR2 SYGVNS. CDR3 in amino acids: CASSVQGETEAFF. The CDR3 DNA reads TGTGCCAGCAGTGTTCAGGGGGAGACTGAAGCTTTCTTT.

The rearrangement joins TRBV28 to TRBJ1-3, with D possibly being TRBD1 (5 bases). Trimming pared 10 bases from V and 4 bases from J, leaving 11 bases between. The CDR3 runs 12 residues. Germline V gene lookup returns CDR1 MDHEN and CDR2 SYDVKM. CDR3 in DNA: TGTGCCACCGCGGGGGACGGAAACACCATATATTTT. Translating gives CATAGDGNTIYF.

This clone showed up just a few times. The CDR3 DNA follows: TGCAGCGCGTCCCTTGGGACAGGGGACTACGAGCAGTACTTC. It yields the protein CSASLGTGDYEQYF. The rearrangement links TRBV29-1 to TRBJ2-7; TRBD1 agrees at 10 bases. Looked up from germline, CDR1 is SQVTM and CDR2 is ANQGSEA. CDR3 size: 14 residues. V lost 7 bases to trimming and J lost 3 bases; unmatched junction nucleotides: 9.

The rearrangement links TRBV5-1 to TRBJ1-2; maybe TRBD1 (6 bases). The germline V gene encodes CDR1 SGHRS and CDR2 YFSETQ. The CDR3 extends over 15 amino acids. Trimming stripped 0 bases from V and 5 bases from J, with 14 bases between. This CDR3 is CASSLATGKGYGYTF. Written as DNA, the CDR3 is TGCGCCAGCAGCTTGGCCACAGGGAAAGGATATGGCTACACCTTC.

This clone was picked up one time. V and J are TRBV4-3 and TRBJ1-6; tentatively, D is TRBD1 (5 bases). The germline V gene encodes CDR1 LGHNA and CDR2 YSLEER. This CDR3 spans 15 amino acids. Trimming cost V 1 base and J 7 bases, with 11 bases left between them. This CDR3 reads CASSQGAGPNSPLHF. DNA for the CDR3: TGCGCCAGCAGCCAAGGCGCAGGGCCGAATTCACCCCTCCACTTT.

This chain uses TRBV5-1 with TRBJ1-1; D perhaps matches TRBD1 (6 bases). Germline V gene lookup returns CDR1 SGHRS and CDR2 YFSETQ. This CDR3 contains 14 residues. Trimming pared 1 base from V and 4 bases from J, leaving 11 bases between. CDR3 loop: CASSLPGDITEAFF. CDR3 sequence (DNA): TGCGCCAGCAGCTTGCCAGGGGACATCACTGAAGCTTTCTTT.

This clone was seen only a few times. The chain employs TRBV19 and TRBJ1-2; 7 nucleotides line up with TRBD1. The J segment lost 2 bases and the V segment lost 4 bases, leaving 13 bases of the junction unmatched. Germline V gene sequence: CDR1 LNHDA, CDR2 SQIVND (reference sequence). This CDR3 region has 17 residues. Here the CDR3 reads CASSNDATGQINYGYTF. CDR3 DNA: TGTGCCAGTAGTAATGATGCTACGGGACAGATAAACTATGGCTACACCTTC.

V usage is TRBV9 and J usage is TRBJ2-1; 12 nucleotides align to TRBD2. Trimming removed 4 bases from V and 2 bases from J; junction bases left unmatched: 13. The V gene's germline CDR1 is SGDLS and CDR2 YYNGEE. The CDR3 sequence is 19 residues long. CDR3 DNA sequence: TGTGCCAGCAGCTCCCGACTAGCGGGAGACTCTAGGACCTACAATGAGCAGTTCTTC. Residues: CASSSRLAGDSRTYNEQFF.

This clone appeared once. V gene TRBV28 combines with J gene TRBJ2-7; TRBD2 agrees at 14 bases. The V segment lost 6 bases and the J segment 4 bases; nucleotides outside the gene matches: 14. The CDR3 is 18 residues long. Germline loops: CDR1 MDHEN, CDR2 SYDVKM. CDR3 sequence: CASSTKNPGLAGEYEQYF. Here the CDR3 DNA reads TGTGCCAGCAGCACTAAAAACCCGGGACTAGCGGGGGAGTACGAGCAGTACTTC.

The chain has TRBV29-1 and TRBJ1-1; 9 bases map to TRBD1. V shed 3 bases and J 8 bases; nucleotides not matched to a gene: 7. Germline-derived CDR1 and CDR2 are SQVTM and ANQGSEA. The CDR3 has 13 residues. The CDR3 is CSVDSTGGTEAFF. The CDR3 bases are TGCAGCGTTGATAGCACAGGGGGCACGGAAGCTTTCTTT.

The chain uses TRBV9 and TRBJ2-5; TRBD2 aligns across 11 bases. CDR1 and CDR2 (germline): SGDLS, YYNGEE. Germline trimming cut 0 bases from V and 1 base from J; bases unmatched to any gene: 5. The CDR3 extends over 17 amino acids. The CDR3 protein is CASSVGRLAGGQETQYF. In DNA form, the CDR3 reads TGTGCCAGCAGCGTAGGACGTCTAGCGGGGGGCCAAGAGACCCAGTACTTC. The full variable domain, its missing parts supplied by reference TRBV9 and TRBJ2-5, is DSGVTQTPKHLITATGQRVTLRCSPRSGDLSVYWYQQSLDQGLQFLIQYYNGEERAKGNILERFSAQQFPDLHSELNLSSLELGDSALYFCASSVGRLAGGQETQYFGPGTRLLVL.

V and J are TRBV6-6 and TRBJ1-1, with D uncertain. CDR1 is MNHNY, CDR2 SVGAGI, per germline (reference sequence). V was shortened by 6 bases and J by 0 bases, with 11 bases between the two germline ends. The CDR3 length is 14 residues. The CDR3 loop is CASSLGPVNTEAFF. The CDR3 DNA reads TGTGCCAGCAGCCTGGGCCCGGTGAACACTGAAGCTTTCTTT.

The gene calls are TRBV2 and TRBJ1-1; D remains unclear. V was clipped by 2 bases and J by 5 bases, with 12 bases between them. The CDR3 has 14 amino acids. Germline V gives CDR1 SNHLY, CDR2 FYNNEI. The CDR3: CASSEMGSGTEAFF. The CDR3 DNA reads TGTGCCAGCAGTGAAATGGGCAGTGGGACTGAAGCTTTCTTT.

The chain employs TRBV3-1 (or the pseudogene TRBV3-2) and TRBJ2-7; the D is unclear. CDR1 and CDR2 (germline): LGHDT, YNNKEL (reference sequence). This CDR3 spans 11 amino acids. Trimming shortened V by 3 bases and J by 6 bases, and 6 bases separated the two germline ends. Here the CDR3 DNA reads TGTGCCAGCAGCCAGGTTAGCGAGCAGTACTTC. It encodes CASSQVSEQYF.

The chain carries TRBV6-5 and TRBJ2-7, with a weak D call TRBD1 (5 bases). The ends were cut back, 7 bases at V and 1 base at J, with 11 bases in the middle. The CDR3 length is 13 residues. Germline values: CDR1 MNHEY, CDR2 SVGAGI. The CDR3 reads CASMDQGSYEQYF. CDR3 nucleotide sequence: TGTGCCAGCATGGACCAGGGTTCCTACGAGCAGTACTTC.

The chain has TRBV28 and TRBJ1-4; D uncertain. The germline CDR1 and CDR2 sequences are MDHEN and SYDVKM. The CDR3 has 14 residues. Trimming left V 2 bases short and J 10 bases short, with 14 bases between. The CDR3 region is CASSLTDGGGKLFF. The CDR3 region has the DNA TGTGCCAGCAGTTTAACGGATGGAGGTGGAAAACTGTTTTTT.

DNA for the CDR3: TGTGCCAGCAGCATCCAGGGGAACTATGGCTACACCTTC. Amino acids: CASSIQGNYGYTF. The chain recombines TRBV2 with TRBJ1-2; TRBD1 might be the D (6 bases). V lost 6 bases and J 2 bases, leaving 10 bases between the germline ends. In germline, CDR1 is SNHLY, CDR2 FYNNEI. The length of the CDR3 is 13 residues.

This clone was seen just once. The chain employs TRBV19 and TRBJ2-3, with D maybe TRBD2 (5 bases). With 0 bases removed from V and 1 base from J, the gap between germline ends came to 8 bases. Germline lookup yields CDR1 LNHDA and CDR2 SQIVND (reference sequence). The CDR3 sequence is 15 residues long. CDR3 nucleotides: TGTGCCAGTAGTATAGAACTAGATGGCACAGATACGCAGTATTTT. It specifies CASSIELDGTDTQYF.

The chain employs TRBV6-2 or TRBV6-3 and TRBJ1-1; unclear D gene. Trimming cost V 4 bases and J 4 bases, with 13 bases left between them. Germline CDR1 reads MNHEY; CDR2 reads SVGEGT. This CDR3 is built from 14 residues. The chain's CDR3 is CASSLSYRSTEAFF. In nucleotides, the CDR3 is TGTGCCAGCAGTTTAAGTTACCGGAGCACTGAAGCTTTCTTT.

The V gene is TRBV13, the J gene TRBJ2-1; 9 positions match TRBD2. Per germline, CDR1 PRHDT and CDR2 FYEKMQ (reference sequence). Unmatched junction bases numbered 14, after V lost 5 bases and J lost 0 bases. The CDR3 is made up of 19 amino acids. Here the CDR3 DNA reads TGTGCCAGCAGCCCGAATCCGTTAGCGGGAGCCCTCTCCTACAATGAGCAGTTCTTC. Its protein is CASSPNPLAGALSYNEQFF.